This paragraph covers one T cell receptor (beta chain) sequence. This clonotype has just one count. The antigen it recognizes is unknown. Within one base of it there is no much larger clone, and no base qualities were kept. Libraries were constructed by RACE. The run used a NextSeq 500. During library preparation, unique molecular identifiers were attached to individual cDNA molecules so that TCRs could be counted quantitatively and reproducibly. For every blood RNA sample, sequencing covered both the TCR alpha and TCR beta chains. As for the original processing: Samples had a median of roughly 91,000 TCRs, with a range from 23,224 to 690,600. V, J and CDR3 annotation of the TCR reads was performed with the Decombinator software suite. For PS versus PT1 abundance plots, all samples were subsampled to the same number of TCRs (28,000). Expanded TCRs were defined as absent before sensitization and observed at least eight times at the 2-week time point. Through fastp at Q25 and MiXCR, TCRdb rebuilt clones from the public reads, retaining in-frame beta chains. Identical CDR3 protein sequences are pooled into one entry, listed with their most common genes and DNA. What appears here as the V and J calls and clone size reflects TCRdb's work, not the paper's. The sample table records 150,000 to 200,000 distinct CDR3 sequences; roughly a quarter of these occur just once. The top ten clonotypes cover 2.5% of the sample.

The data are from a study of human T cells and chemical hapten exposure (dated by TCRdb to the early 2020s). For the study in its entirety: For sensitization, 2% DPC in acetone was applied to a 2 cm by 2 cm area of upper inner arm skin. Throughout the roughly 23-week study period, patients were also given weekly therapeutic DPC doses on the scalp. Patch tests used Finn chambers with 0.01% DPC on the upper back, scored after 6 days by International Contact Dermatitis Research Group standards. The patient cohort, mostly female, included alopecia areata with under or over 50% scalp involvement, alopecia totalis and alopecia universalis. Libraries were pooled for sequencing, and variation in per-sample TCR yields was attributed mainly to small differences in library volumes within the pool. This study followed changes in the peripheral blood TCR repertoire in vivo during primary and secondary sensitization of alopecia patients to the hapten diphenylcyclopropenone (DPC). Blood was sampled from patients pre-sensitization (week 0) and at 2, 6 and about 24 weeks after DPC sensitization. Twenty-nine alopecia patients provided blood for TCR sequencing at one to four time points (pre-sensitization, 2, 6 and 24 weeks).

The cysteine opens and the phenylalanine closes a CDR3 of 13 amino acids. Of the read, only the CDR3 DNA is kept; its 39 bases are in frame from base 1. The trim is 6 bases for V and 4 bases for J, with a gap of 15 bases between the germline ends. The germline V gene (reference sequence) gives CDR1 as DFQATT and CDR2 as SNEGSKA. What the work shows at the level of the full study, not this receptor alone: Significantly more large CDR3 similarity clusters were formed by expanded TCRs than by pre-sensitization or healthy control sets, consistent with antigen-driven responses. The number of PT1 expanded TCRs positively correlated with patch test score, significant at thresholds 8, 16 and 32 but not 4. Because all patients had alopecia, a presumed autoimmune disease, the immune response of the patients might differ from that of healthy individuals. Repeated subsampling changed both the strength of the expansion versus patch-test correlation and the threshold at which that correlation became significant. No change with DPC sensitization was found in the number of TCRs above 1 in 1000 frequency, and no evidence of global repertoire structure alterations was found.

The sample's time point label is to be understood as: patch test 3, about 24 weeks after DPC sensitization. The treatment or condition label of this sample denotes: therapeutic diphenylcyclopropenone sensitization with weekly scalp DPC. Blood at each patch-test visit was drawn before the patch test was applied. Patients were considered eligible if aged 18 to 70, diagnosed with alopecia and deemed suitable for DPC therapy, and patients were excluded if pregnant. Total RNA was extracted from unfractionated whole blood that had been collected in Tempus Blood RNA tubes. Specimen: whole blood, collected in connection with sensitization to the hapten diphenylcyclopropenone (DPC). The sequence derives from a woman aged 40 to 49 with alopecia areata. Some clones in this sample may be carry-over from other donors' samples. This chain is built from TRBV20-1 and TRBJ1-2; no D gene call is confident. The nucleotide sequence reads as follows: TGCAGTGCAAAAACGGACGGTGTCTATGGCTACACCTTC. It codes for CSAKTDGVYGYTF.